These 7 T cell receptor beta chains share one sample of origin, sequenced in a study of post-analysis software for immune sequencing data. Which antigens these TCRs recognize remains unknown. Study results and caveats: Patients had higher frequencies than controls of roughly 5 TRBV segments, including TRBV5-6, TRBV5-1 and TRBV20-1.

Tagging with unique molecular identifiers was a feature of the TCR beta cDNA libraries. Using its own MiXCR run on the PCR reads, TCRdb lists one record per CDR3 protein. The table shows about 760,000 distinct CDR3 sequences, with about 32% occurring only once. Sequencing was done on a sample of blood. These receptors were collected from a girl between 5 and 17 years old with multiple sclerosis.

There are a few counts of this clonotype. This rearrangement joins TRBV24-1 to TRBJ2-3; tentatively, D is TRBD1 or TRBD2 (6 bases each). Trimming shortened V by 0 bases and J by 1 base, and 7 bases separated the two germline ends. The CDR3 runs 15 residues. The germline V gene has CDR1 KGHDR and CDR2 SFDVKD. In DNA form, the CDR3 reads TGTGCCACCAGTGATTTGAGGGGGGGCACAGATACGCAGTATTTT. Protein: CATSDLRGGTDTQYF.

In its sample, this clonotype was seen once. The chain combines TRBV11-2 with TRBJ1-2; D call uncertain. CDR1 is SGHAT and CDR2 is FQNNGV in the germline V gene. V gave up 0 bases and J gave up 5 bases, with 10 bases separating them. This CDR3 region has 14 residues. DNA of the CDR3: TGTGCCAGCAGCTTAGAAAGGGCAGATTATGGCTACACCTTC. The encoded protein is CASSLERADYGYTF.

This clonotype was seen just once. The chain links TRBV12-3 or TRBV12-4 to TRBJ2-5, with 7 positions matching TRBD1. J lost 4 bases, V lost 2 bases, and 7 bases had no gene match. CDR3 length: 15 residues. Here the CDR3 DNA reads TGTGCCAGCAGTTTAACAGGGGCCCGAGGAGAGACCCAGTACTTC. Its protein product is CASSLTGARGETQYF.

This clonotype has more than one count but fewer than ten. The chain employs TRBV18 and TRBJ2-7; the D gene could be TRBD1 or TRBD2 (5 bases each). This CDR3 is 15 amino acids long. Trimming stripped 4 bases from V and 3 bases from J, with 16 bases between. Germline values: CDR1 KGHSH, CDR2 LQKENI. CDR3 nucleotides: TGTGCCAGCTCACGGTCTTCCGGGACGGTCTACGAGCAGTACTTC. Its protein product is CASSRSSGTVYEQYF.

The chain combines TRBV11-2 with TRBJ2-3; D not certain. V lost 5 bases, J lost 0 bases, and 9 bases lay in between. Germline V gene sequence: CDR1 SGHAT, CDR2 FQNNGV. The CDR3 length is 14 residues. The CDR3 DNA reads as TGTGCCAGCAGCCCTATGGCGAGCACAGATACGCAGTATTTT. It encodes CASSPMASTDTQYF. Variable domain in full (rest from reference TRBV11-2 and TRBJ2-3): EAGVAQSPRYKIIEKRQSVAFWCNPISGHATLYWYQQILGQGPKLLIQFQNNGVVDDSQLPKDRFSAERLKGVDSTLKIQPAKLEDSAVYLCASSPMASTDTQYFGPGTRLTVL.

This clonotype was recorded only once. CDR3 region: CSVAGDSNYEQYF. CDR3 nucleotide sequence: TGCAGCGTGGCCGGGGACAGCAACTACGAGCAGTACTTC. The chain carries TRBV29-1 and TRBJ2-4; 7 bases are a match to TRBD1. The DNA end is more similar to TRBJ2-7, so the J call may be wrong. Germline loops: CDR1 SQVTM, CDR2 ANQGSEA. There are 13 residues in the CDR3.

The chain couples TRBV7-2 to TRBJ1-5; 9 bases match TRBD1. Germline values: CDR1 SGHTA, CDR2 FQGNSA. With V trimmed by 0 bases and J by 6 bases, 6 bases remained unmatched. The CDR3 is 16 residues long. The CDR3 DNA reads TGTGCCAGCAGCTTAGCACAGGGGGCTATGAGTCAGCCCCAGCATTTT. This translates into CASSLAQGAMSQPQHF.